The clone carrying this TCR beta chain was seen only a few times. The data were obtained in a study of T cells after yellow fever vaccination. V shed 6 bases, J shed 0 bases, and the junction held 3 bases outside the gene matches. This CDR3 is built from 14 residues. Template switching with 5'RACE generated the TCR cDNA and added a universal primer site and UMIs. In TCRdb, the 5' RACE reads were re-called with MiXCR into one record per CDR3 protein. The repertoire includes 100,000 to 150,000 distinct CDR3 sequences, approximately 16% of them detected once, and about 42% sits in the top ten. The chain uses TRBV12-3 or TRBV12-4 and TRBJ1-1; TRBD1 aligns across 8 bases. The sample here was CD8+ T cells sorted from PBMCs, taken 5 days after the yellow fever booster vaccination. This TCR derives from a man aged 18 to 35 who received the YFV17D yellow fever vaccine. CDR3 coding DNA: TGTGCCAGCAGACCGGGACAGGTGAACACTGAAGCTTTCTTT. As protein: CASRPGQVNTEAFF.